A selection of T cell receptor beta chains follows, all from one sample in a study of blood T cell repertoires in COVID-19. Data came from immunoSEQ multiplex PCR; TCRdb stores just in-frame clones and leaves some out. The sample records more than 95,000 clones, 84% being singletons. Material: peripheral blood. Every receptor here comes from a human donor in a cohort sampled during active COVID-19. Each CDR3 is given with its conserved first and last residue. The D gene is left open where the match is weak. Part of the rows lack a size; the others show once, few, many or a class for expanded clones.

CSPGGGYTF TGCAGCCCAGGGGGCGGCTACACCTTC TRBV20-1 NA TRBJ1-2 TRBD1
CASMGGLHSYEQYF TGTGCCAGCATGGGGGGACTCCACTCCTACGAGCAGTACTTC TRBV2 NA TRBJ2-7 NA
CASRSAGGEGSPLHF TGTGCCAGCAGGAGCGCAGGGGGCGAGGGTTCACCCCTCCACTTT TRBV5-4 few TRBJ1-6 TRBD1
CASSIYSPGQGVYGYTF TGTGCCAGTAGTATCTACTCTCCGGGACAGGGGGTCTATGGCTACACCTTC TRBV19 NA TRBJ1-2 TRBD1
CASSLGGTGNQPQHF TGTGCCAGCAGCCTGGGAGGAACCGGCAATCAGCCCCAGCATTTT TRBV7-9 NA TRBJ1-5 NA
CASSPRRGTYQPQHF TGTGCCAGCAGTCCCCGTCGGGGTACGTATCAGCCCCAGCATTTT TRBV28 NA TRBJ1-5 NA
CASRVNTFGEQYF TGTGCCAGCAGAGTGAACACCTTCGGGGAGCAGTACTTC TRBV5-5 NA TRBJ2-7 NA
CSVATGGNSPLHF TGCAGCGTCGCGACAGGGGGAAATTCACCCCTCCACTTT TRBV29-1 NA TRBJ1-6 TRBD1
CASSLGVVGEGRKLFF TGTGCCAGCAGCTTAGGAGTAGTCGGAGAGGGAAGAAAACTGTTTTTT TRBV7-9 NA TRBJ1-4 NA
CASTRGAGYNEQFF TGCGCCAGCACTAGGGGCGCGGGATACAATGAGCAGTTCTTC TRBV10-2 NA TRBJ2-1 NA
CASSLTGTGELFF TGTGCCAGCAGCCTTACAGGAACCGGGGAGCTGTTTTTT TRBV11-3 NA TRBJ2-2 NA
CASSEATRGSSYNEQFF TGTGCCAGCTCAGAGGCCACTCGCGGGAGCTCCTACAATGAGCAGTTCTTC TRBV18 NA TRBJ2-1 TRBD2
CASSSSGGYNEQFF TGCGCCAGCAGCTCTAGCGGGGGGTACAATGAGCAGTTCTTC TRBV5-1 NA TRBJ2-1 TRBD2
CASSLGPVGGNNEQFF TGCGCCAGCAGCTTGGGACCCGTTGGGGGGAACAATGAGCAGTTCTTC TRBV5-1 NA TRBJ2-1 NA
CASGSGRGKRDGYTF TGTGCCAGCGGTTCAGGGCGAGGAAAAAGGGATGGCTACACCTTC TRBV5-6 NA TRBJ1-2 NA
CAWSRTGSLGEQYF TGTGCCTGGAGTCGAACAGGGTCACTTGGCGAGCAGTACTTC TRBV30 NA TRBJ2-7 NA
CATSREPEKITEAFF TGTGCCACCAGCAGAGAACCGGAGAAGATCACTGAAGCTTTCTTT TRBV15 NA TRBJ1-1 NA
CSVEGRIYNEQFF TGCAGCGTTGAAGGGCGGATCTACAATGAGCAGTTCTTC TRBV29-1 NA TRBJ2-1 NA
CASSGGGQHSGANVLTF TGTGCCAGCAGTGGGGGGGGACAACACTCTGGGGCCAACGTCCTGACTTTC TRBV2 NA TRBJ2-6 NA
CASSHGGQAHSPLHF TGTGCCAGCAGCCATGGGGGACAGGCCCATTCACCCCTCCACTTT TRBV3-1/TRBV3-2 NA TRBJ1-6 TRBD1
CASSFHRRSGTEAFF TGTGCCAGCAGCTTTCATCGCCGGTCGGGCACTGAAGCTTTCTTT TRBV11-2 once TRBJ1-1 NA
CASNSPTAFNYGYTF TGTGCCAGTAACAGTCCGACAGCGTTTAACTATGGCTACACCTTC TRBV19 NA TRBJ1-2 NA
CASSTGFASGGTQETQYF TGTGCCAGTAGTACGGGGTTCGCTAGCGGGGGAACCCAAGAGACCCAGTACTTC TRBV19 NA TRBJ2-5 TRBD2
CASREGVGNSPLHF TGTGCCAGCCGGGAGGGGGTTGGTAATTCACCCCTCCACTTT TRBV2 NA TRBJ1-6 NA
CASSLGTSGGLYEQYF TGTGCCAGCAGCTTAGGGACTAGCGGGGGACTCTACGAGCAGTACTTC TRBV7-6 NA TRBJ2-7 TRBD2
CASSSGGVASGYTF TGTGCCAGCAGTTCAGGAGGGGTGGCCTCTGGCTACACCTTC TRBV27 few TRBJ1-2 NA
CASSVEGQLYGYTF TGTGCCAGCAGCGTAGAGGGGCAGCTCTATGGCTACACCTTC TRBV9 NA TRBJ1-2 NA
CASSPRGQYNEQFF TGTGCCAGCAGCCCCCGTGGACAGTACAATGAGCAGTTCTTC TRBV9 NA TRBJ2-1 NA
CAIRRQGDQPQHF TGTGCCATCAGGAGACAGGGTGATCAGCCCCAGCATTTT TRBV10-3 NA TRBJ1-5 TRBD1
CASSRPGNEQFF TGTGCCAGCAGCCGACCGGGGAATGAGCAGTTCTTC TRBV9 NA TRBJ2-1 NA
CASSGTARANYGYTF TGTGCCAGCAGCGGGACAGCTAGAGCTAACTATGGCTACACCTTC TRBV5-6 NA TRBJ1-2 TRBD1
CASSVDIVQGAFDEQFF TGTGCCAGCAGCGTTGATATAGTACAGGGGGCTTTTGATGAGCAGTTCTTC TRBV9 once TRBJ2-1 TRBD1
CASSIGPVNQPQHF TGTGCCAGTAGTATAGGTCCGGTCAATCAGCCCCAGCATTTT TRBV19 few TRBJ1-5 NA
CASSLDRQTNEKLFF TGTGCCAGCAGTCTGGACAGGCAGACTAATGAAAAACTGTTTTTT TRBV6-2/TRBV6-3 NA TRBJ1-4 TRBD1
CASSFPGANEKLFF TGCGCCAGCAGCTTCCCCGGGGCTAATGAAAAACTGTTTTTT TRBV5-1 NA TRBJ1-4 NA
CASSQLVSQYF TGTGCCAGCAGCCAACTGGTCTCGCAGTATTTT TRBV11-2 NA TRBJ2-3 NA
CSASPADAGYGYTF TGCAGTGCTAGTCCGGCGGATGCCGGATATGGCTACACCTTC TRBV20-1 NA TRBJ1-2 NA
CASSLSSTGGNEKLFF TGTGCCAGCAGTTTATCGTCGACAGGGGGGAATGAAAAACTGTTTTTT TRBV27 NA TRBJ1-4 TRBD1
CASSQRLTGWNSPLHF TGTGCCAGCAGCCAAAGACTTACAGGGTGGAATTCACCCCTCCACTTT TRBV3-1/TRBV3-2 NA TRBJ1-6 NA
CASSPTWSEAFF TGTGCCAGCAGTCCCACATGGTCTGAAGCTTTCTTT TRBV6-2/TRBV6-3 NA TRBJ1-1 NA
CASSPGSGANVLTF TGTGCCAGCAGTCCCGGGTCTGGGGCCAACGTCCTGACTTTC TRBV3-1/TRBV3-2 NA TRBJ2-6 NA
CASSSMTGEGETQYF TGTGCCAGCAGCTCTATGACAGGGGAGGGAGAGACCCAGTACTTC TRBV11-1 NA TRBJ2-5 NA
CASKEQGPGNTIYF TGTGCCAGTAAGGAACAGGGACCTGGAAACACCATATATTTT TRBV19 NA TRBJ1-3 NA
CATSRDSVRTGGYTF TGTGCCACCAGCAGAGATAGCGTGAGGACGGGAGGCTACACCTTC TRBV15 NA TRBJ1-2 NA
CASSPSGQGMYGYTF TGTGCCAGCTCACCATCGGGACAGGGAATGTATGGCTACACCTTC TRBV18 NA TRBJ1-2 TRBD1
CASSYRGHGGYTF TGTGCCAGCAGTTACAGGGGCCACGGGGGCTACACCTTC TRBV12-3/TRBV12-4 NA TRBJ1-2 TRBD1
CASSPGGNQPQHF TGTGCCAGCAGCCCAGGGGGCAATCAGCCCCAGCATTTT TRBV11-2 NA TRBJ1-5 NA
CASNNRGPNTEAFF TGTGCCAGCAACAACAGGGGGCCGAACACTGAAGCTTTCTTT TRBV4-2 NA TRBJ1-1 TRBD1
CASSELGGNTEAFF TGTGCCAGCAGTGAATTGGGGGGGAACACTGAAGCTTTCTTT TRBV25-1 NA TRBJ1-1 NA
CASSQGGQAPRETQYF TGCGCCAGCAGCCAAGGAGGGCAGGCCCCTCGAGAGACCCAGTACTTC TRBV4-1 NA TRBJ2-5 NA
CASSLTTPGEQYF TGTGCCAGCAGTTTGACAACTCCGGGGGAGCAGTACTTC TRBV12-3/TRBV12-4 few TRBJ2-7 NA
CSARGGGLKF TGCAGTGCTCGCGGTGGTGGCCTCAAATTC TRBV20-1 NA TRBJ1-2 NA
CASSQGTGGPHTQYF TGTGCCAGCAGCCAAGGGACGGGGGGGCCGCATACGCAGTATTTT TRBV3-1/TRBV3-2 NA TRBJ2-3 TRBD2
CAISAGQGRGSEAFF TGTGCCATCAGTGCCGGACAGGGGCGCGGGTCTGAAGCTTTCTTT TRBV10-3 NA TRBJ1-1 TRBD1